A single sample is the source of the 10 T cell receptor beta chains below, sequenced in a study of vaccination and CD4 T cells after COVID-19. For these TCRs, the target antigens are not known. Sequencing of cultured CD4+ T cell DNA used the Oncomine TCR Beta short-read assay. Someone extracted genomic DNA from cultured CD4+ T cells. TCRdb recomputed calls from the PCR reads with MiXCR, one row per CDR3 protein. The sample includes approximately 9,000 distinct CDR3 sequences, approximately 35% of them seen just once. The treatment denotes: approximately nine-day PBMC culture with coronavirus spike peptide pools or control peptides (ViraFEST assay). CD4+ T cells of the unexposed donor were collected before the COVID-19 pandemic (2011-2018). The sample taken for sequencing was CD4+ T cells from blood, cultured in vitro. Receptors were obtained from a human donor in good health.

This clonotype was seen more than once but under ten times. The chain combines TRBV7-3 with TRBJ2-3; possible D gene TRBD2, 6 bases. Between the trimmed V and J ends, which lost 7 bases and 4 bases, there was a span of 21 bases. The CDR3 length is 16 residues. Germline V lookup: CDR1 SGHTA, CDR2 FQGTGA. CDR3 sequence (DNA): TGTGCCAGCAAACTCTCTATACGGGAGCGGGCAGATACGCAGTATTTT. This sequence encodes CASKLSIRERADTQYF.

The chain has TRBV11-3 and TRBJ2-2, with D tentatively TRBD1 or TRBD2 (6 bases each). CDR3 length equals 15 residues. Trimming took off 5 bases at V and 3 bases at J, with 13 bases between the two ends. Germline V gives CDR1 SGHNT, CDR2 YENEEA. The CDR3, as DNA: TGTGCCAGCAGCAGGGGGACTTTCTACACCGGGGAGCTGTTTTTT. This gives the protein CASSRGTFYTGELFF.

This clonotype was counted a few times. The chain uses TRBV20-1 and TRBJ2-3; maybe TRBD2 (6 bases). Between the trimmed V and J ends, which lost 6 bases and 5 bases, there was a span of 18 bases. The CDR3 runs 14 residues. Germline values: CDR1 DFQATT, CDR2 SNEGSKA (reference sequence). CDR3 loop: CSAPFAGLIDTQYF. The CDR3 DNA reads TGCAGTGCCCCGTTTGCGGGGTTAATAGATACGCAGTATTTT.

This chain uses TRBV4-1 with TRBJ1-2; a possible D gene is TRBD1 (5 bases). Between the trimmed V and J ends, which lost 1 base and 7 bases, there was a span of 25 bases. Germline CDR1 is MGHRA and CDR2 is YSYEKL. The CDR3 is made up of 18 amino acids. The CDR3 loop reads CASSQVMAGPTLLFGYTF. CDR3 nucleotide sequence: TGCGCCAGCAGCCAAGTAATGGCAGGGCCTACATTACTTTTTGGCTACACCTTC.

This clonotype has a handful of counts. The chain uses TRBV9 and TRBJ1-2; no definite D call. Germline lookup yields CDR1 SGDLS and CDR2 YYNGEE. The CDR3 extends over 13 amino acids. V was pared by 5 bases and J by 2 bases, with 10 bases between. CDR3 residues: CASSPGRNYGYTF. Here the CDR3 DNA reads TGTGCCAGCAGTCCCGGGAGGAACTATGGCTACACCTTC.

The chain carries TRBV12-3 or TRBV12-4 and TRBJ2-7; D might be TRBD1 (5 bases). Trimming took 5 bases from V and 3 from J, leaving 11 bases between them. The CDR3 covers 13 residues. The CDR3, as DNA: TGTGCCAGCAGTATGGGGCCAAACTACGAGCAGTACTTC. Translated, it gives CASSMGPNYEQYF.

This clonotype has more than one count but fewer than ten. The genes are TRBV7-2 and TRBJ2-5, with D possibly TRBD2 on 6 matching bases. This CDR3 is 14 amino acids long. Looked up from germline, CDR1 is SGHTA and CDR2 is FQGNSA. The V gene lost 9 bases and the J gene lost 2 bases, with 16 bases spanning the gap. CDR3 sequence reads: CASSVGGFQETQYF. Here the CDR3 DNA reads TGTGCCAGTAGCGTGGGAGGATTTCAAGAGACCCAGTACTTC.

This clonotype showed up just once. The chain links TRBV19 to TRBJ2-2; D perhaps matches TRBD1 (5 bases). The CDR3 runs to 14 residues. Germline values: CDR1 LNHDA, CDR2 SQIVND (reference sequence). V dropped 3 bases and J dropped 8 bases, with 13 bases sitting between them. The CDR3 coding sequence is TGTGCCAGTAGTATCAGCAGGGTCGGGGGGGAGCTGTTTTTT. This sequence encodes CASSISRVGGELFF. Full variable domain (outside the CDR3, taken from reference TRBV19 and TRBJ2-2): DGGITQSPKYLFRKEGQNVTLSCEQNLNHDAMYWYRQDPGQGLRLIYYSQIVNDFQKGDIAEGYSVSREKKESFPLTVTSAQKNPTAFYLCASSISRVGGELFFGEGSRLTVL.

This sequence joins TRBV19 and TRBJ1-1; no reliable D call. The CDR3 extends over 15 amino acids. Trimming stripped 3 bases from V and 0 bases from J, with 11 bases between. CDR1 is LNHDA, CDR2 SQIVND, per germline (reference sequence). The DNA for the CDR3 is TGTGCCAGTAGTATCGGCGGAGTAATGAACACTGAAGCTTTCTTT. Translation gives CASSIGGVMNTEAFF.

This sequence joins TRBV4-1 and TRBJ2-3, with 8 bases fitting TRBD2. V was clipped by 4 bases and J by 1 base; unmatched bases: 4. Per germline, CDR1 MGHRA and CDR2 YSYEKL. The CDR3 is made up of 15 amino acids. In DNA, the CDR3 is TGCGCCAGCAGCCTCATCGGGGGGGGCACAGATACGCAGTATTTT. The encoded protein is CASSLIGGGTDTQYF.